The clone carrying this T cell receptor beta chain came up a few times. Its antigen is currently unknown. Some clones are missing from TCRdb's copy, which holds only in-frame ones; the method was immunoSEQ multiplex PCR. The sample lists around 2,000,000 clones, approximately 94% occurring once. Germline V gene data show CDR1 as SGHRS and CDR2 as YFSETQ. The CDR3 is 13 residues long. V was cut by 8 bases and J by 6 bases, with 12 bases left in between. Naive CD8 cells comprised CD45RO-negative, CCR7-positively selected cells, excluding terminally differentiated effector memory CD45RA+ cells. This record belongs to a study of shared clonotypes between healthy human individuals. The study, taken as a whole, reports: On the whole, naive subsets had larger estimated richness than memory subsets had. Rarefaction showed sorted-subset sequencing was incomplete despite large depth.

The genes are TRBV5-1 and TRBJ1-6; D remains unclear. Sample: naive CD8+ T cells sorted from blood. This TCR was recovered from a man aged 18 to 30 in good health. This chain's CDR3 is CARGISSNSPLHF. As DNA, the CDR3 is TGCGCCAGGGGGATTTCGAGTAATTCACCCCTCCACTTT.